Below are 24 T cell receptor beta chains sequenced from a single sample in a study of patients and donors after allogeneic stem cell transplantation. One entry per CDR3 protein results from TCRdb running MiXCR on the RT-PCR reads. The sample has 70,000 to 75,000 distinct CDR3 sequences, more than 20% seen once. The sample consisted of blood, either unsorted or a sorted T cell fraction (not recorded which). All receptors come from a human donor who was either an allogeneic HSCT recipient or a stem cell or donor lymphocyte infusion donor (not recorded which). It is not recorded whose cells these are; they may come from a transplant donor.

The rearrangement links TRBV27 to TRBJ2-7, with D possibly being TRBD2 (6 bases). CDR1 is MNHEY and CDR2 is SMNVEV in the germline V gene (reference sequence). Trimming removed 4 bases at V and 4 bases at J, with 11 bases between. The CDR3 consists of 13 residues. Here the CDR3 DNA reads TGTGCCAGCAGTTCTCTAGCGCTTTACGAGCAGTACTTC. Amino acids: CASSSLALYEQYF.

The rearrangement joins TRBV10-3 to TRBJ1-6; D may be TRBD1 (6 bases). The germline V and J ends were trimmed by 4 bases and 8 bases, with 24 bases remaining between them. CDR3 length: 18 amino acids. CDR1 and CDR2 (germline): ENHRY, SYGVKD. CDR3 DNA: TGTGCCATCAGTGCGCAGGGGAAATGGCAAATGGTGGATTCACCCCTCCACTTT. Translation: CAISAQGKWQMVDSPLHF.

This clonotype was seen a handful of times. CDR3 sequence (DNA): TGTGCCAGCAGCCTCCTAATACAGGGGACACTGAACACTGAAGCTTTCTTT. Residues: CASSLLIQGTLNTEAFF. V and J are TRBV7-6 and TRBJ1-1; 7 nucleotides align to TRBD1. This CDR3 region has 17 residues. After removal of 5 bases from V and 0 bases from J, the junction contained 12 bases not matched to a gene. Germline V gene data show CDR1 as SGHVS and CDR2 as FNYEAQ.

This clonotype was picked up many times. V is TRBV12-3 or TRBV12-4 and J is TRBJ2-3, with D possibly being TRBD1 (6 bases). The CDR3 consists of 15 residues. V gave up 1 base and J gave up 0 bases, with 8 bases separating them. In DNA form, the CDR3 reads TGTGCCAGCAGTTTAGTACAGGGAAGCACAGATACGCAGTATTTT. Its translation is CASSLVQGSTDTQYF.

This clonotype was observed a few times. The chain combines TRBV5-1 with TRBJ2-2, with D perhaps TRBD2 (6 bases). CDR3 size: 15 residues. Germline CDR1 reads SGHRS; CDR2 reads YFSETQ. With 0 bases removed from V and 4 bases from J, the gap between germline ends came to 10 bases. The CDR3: CASSLAPGLTGELFF. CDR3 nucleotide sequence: TGCGCCAGCAGCTTGGCGCCGGGACTCACCGGGGAGCTGTTTTTT.

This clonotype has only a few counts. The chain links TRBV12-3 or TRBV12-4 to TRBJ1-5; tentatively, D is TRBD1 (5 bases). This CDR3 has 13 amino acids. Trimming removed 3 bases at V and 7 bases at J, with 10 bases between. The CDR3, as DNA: TGTGCCAGCAGTTTGGAGGGGCGGCAGCCCCAGCATTTT. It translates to CASSLEGRQPQHF.

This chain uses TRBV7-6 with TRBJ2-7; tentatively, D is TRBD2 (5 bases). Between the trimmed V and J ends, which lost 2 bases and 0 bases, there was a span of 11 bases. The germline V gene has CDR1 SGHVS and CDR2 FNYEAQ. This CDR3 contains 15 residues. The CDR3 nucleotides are TGTGCCAGCAGCTTATGGGGAGATCTCTCCTACGAGCAGTACTTC. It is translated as CASSLWGDLSYEQYF. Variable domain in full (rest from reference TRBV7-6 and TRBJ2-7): GAGVSQSPRYKVTKRGQDVALRCDPISGHVSLYWYRQALGQGPEFLTYFNYEAQQDKSGLPNDRFSAERPEGSISTLTIQRTEQRDSAMYRCASSLWGDLSYEQYFGPGTRLTVT.

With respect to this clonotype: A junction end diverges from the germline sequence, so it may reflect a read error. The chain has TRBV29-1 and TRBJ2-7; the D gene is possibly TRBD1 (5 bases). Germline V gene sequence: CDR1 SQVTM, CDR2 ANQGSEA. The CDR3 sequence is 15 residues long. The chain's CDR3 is CSVEVPGPLSYEQHF. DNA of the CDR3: TGCAGCGTTGAAGTCCCAGGGCCCCTCTCCTACGAGCAGCACTTC.

CDR3 DNA: TGCGCCAGCAGCTTCTCCCTACTGGGGATGAACACTGAAGCTTTCTTT. This gives the protein CASSFSLLGMNTEAFF. The chain recombines TRBV5-1 with TRBJ1-1, with D uncertain. V was trimmed by 2 bases and J by 0 bases, leaving 14 bases between them. CDR3 length: 16 residues. Germline-derived CDR1 and CDR2 are SGHRS and YFSETQ. Using reference TRBV5-1 and TRBJ1-1 for the parts outside the CDR3, the full variable domain is KAGVTQTPRYLIKTRGQQVTLSCSPISGHRSVSWYQQTPGQGLQFLFEYFSETQRNKGNFPGRFSGRQFSNSRSEMNVSTLELGDSALYLCASSFSLLGMNTEAFFGQGTRLTVV.

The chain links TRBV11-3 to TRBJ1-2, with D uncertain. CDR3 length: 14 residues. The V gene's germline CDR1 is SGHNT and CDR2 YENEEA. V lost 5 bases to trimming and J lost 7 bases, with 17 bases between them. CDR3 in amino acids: CASSPWGPNPGYTF. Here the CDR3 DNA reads TGTGCCAGCAGCCCGTGGGGTCCTAATCCTGGCTACACCTTC.

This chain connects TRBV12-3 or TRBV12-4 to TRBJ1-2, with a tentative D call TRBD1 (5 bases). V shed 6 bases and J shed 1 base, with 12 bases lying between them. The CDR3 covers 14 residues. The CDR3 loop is CASRAGLYNYGYTF. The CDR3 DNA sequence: TGTGCCAGCAGAGCAGGGTTATATAACTATGGCTACACCTTC.

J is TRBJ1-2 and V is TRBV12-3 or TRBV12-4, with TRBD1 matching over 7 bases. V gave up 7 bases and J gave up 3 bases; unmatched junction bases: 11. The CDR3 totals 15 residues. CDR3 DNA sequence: TGTGCCAGCACCAAACTTCCAGGGACAGACTATGGCTACACCTTC. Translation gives CASTKLPGTDYGYTF.

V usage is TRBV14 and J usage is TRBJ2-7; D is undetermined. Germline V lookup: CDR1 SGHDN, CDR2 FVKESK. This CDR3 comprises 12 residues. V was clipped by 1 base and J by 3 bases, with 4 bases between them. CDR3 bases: TGTGCCAGCAGCCAAGCCAGCTACGAGCAGTACTTC. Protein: CASSQASYEQYF.

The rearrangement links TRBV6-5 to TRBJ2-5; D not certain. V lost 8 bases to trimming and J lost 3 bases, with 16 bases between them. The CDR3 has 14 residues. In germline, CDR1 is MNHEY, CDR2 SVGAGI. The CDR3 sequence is CASPRVRHKETQYF. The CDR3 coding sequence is TGTGCCAGCCCTAGGGTCAGGCATAAAGAGACCCAGTACTTC.

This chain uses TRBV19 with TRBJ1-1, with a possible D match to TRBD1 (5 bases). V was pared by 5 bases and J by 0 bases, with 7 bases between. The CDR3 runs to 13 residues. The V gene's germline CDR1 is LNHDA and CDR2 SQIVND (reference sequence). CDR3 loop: CASSDRMNTEAFF. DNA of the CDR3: TGTGCCAGTAGTGACAGAATGAACACTGAAGCTTTCTTT.

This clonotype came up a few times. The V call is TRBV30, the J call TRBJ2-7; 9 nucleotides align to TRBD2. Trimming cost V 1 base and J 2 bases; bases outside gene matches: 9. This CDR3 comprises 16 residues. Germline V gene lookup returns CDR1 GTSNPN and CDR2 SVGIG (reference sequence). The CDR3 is CAWSATTGTSPYEQYF. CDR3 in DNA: TGTGCCTGGAGTGCGACCACAGGGACTAGCCCCTACGAGCAGTACTTC. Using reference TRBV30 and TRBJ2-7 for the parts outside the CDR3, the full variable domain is SQTIHQWPATLVQPVGSPLSLECTVEGTSNPNLYWYRQAAGRGLQLLFYSVGIGQISSEVPQNLSASRPQDRQFILSSKKLLLSDSGFYLCAWSATTGTSPYEQYFGPGTRLTVT.

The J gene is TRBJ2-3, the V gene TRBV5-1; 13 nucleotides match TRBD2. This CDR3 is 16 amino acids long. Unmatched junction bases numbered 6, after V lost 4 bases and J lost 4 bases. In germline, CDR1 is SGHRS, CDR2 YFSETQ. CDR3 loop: CASSGRTSGSPDTQYF. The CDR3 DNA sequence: TGCGCCAGCAGCGGACGGACTAGCGGGAGCCCAGATACGCAGTATTTT.

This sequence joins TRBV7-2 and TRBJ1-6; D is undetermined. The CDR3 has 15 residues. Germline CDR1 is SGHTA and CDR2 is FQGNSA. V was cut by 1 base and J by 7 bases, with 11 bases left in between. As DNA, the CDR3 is TGTGCCAGCAGCTTAGGTCGGGCCGCGAATTCACCCCTCCACTTT. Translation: CASSLGRAANSPLHF.

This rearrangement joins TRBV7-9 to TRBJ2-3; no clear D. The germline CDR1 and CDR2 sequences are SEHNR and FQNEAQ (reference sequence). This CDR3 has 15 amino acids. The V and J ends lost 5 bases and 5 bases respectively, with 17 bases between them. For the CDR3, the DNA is TGTGCCAGCAGCCCTATTCGTCCCGTTGGAGATACGCAGTATTTT. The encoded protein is CASSPIRPVGDTQYF.

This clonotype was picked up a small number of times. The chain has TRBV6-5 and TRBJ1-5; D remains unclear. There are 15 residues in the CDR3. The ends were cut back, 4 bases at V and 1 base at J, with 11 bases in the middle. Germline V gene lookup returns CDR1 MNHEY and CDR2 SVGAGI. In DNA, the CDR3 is TGTGCCAGCAGTTTACTCGCAGGAAGCAATCAGCCCCAGCATTTT. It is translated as CASSLLAGSNQPQHF.

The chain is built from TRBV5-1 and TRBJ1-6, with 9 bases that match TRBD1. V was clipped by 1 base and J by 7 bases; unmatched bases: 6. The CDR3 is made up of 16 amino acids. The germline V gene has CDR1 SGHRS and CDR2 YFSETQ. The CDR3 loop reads CASSLTGTGTNSPLHF. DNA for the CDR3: TGCGCCAGCAGCTTGACCGGGACAGGGACGAATTCACCCCTCCACTTT.

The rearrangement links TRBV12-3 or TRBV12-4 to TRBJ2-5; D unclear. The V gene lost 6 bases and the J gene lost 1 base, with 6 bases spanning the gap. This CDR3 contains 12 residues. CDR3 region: CASSPPQETQYF. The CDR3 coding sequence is TGTGCCAGCAGCCCTCCCCAAGAGACCCAGTACTTC.

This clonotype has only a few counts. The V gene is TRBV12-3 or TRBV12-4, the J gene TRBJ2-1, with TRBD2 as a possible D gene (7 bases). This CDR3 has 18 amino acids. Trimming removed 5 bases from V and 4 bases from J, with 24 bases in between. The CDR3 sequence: CASSPRTAGLSSYNEQFF. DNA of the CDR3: TGTGCCAGCAGTCCCCGGACAGCGGGACTGAGTAGTTACAATGAGCAGTTCTTC.

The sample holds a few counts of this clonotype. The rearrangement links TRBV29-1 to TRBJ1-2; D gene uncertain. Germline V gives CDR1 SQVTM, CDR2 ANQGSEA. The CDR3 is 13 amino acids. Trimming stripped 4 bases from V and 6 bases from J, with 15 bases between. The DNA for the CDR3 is TGCAGCGTTGTGACCCTCCCAGTGCATGGCTACACCTTC. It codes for CSVVTLPVHGYTF.